These 8 T cell receptor beta chains came from one sample sequenced in a study of human T cells and chemical hapten exposure. TCRdb itself ran the RACE reads through MiXCR, one entry per CDR3 protein. The sample has 380,000 or so distinct CDR3 sequences; more than 4.5% are singletons. The time point: patch test 1, 2 weeks after DPC sensitization. Treatment in this sample: therapeutic diphenylcyclopropenone sensitization with weekly scalp DPC. Material: whole blood, obtained in connection with sensitization to the hapten diphenylcyclopropenone (DPC). These receptors came from a woman between 50 and 59 years old with alopecia areata. Some clones in this sample may be carry-over from other donors' samples.

The table lists this clonotype with many counts. CDR3 loop: CASSYGVRTGGTEAFF. As DNA, the CDR3 is TGTGCCAGCAGTTACGGGGTCCGGACAGGGGGGACTGAAGCTTTCTTT. The chain links TRBV6-5 to TRBJ1-1; 10 bases are a match to TRBD1. The CDR3 has 16 amino acids. V trimming: 2 bases; J trimming: 5 bases; junction bases outside the gene matches: 8. Germline lookup yields CDR1 MNHEY and CDR2 SVGAGI.

This clonotype occurred many times. This rearrangement joins TRBV12-3 or TRBV12-4 to TRBJ2-5; D is ambiguous. The CDR3 is 14 amino acids. The V end was cut by 5 bases, the J end by 1 base, with 11 bases between. CDR3 protein: CASSAPRVQETQYF. CDR3 in DNA: TGTGCCAGCAGTGCCCCACGGGTCCAAGAGACCCAGTACTTC.

The V and J genes are TRBV20-1 and TRBJ2-7, with D unresolved. This CDR3 spans 15 amino acids. V was cut by 6 bases and J by 6 bases, with 24 bases left in between. Germline CDR1 and CDR2: DFQATT and SNEGSKA (reference sequence). The CDR3 DNA reads TGCAGTGCACCGACCCTCAGCCTCGGCAATCGCGAGCAGTACTTC. Translating gives CSAPTLSLGNREQYF.

Ten or more counts support this clonotype. The rearrangement links TRBV11-2 to TRBJ2-7; D is uncertain. The germline V and J ends were trimmed by 1 base and 3 bases, with 7 bases remaining between them. The CDR3 loop spans 13 amino acids. CDR1 and CDR2 (germline): SGHAT, FQNNGV. CDR3 DNA sequence: TGTGCCAGCAGCTTAGCCTCCTACTACGAGCAGTACTTC. This translates into CASSLASYYEQYF.

In this sample, this clonotype turned up many times. The chain employs TRBV18 and TRBJ1-3; weak D call: TRBD1 (5 bases). CDR1 and CDR2 (germline): KGHSH, LQKENI. V was trimmed by 3 bases and J by 0 bases, leaving 12 bases between them. CDR3 length: 16 residues. CDR3 DNA: TGTGCCAGCTCACCTTCCGGGACGCCCTCTGGAAACACCATATATTTT. The encoded protein is CASSPSGTPSGNTIYF.

This clonotype was seen ten or more times. The CDR3 loop is CASSPGTAEETQYF. Here the CDR3 DNA reads TGTGCCAGCAGCCCCGGGACTGCAGAAGAGACCCAGTACTTC. The chain recombines TRBV7-2 with TRBJ2-5; weak D call: TRBD2 (6 bases). The length of the CDR3 is 14 residues. Trimming removed 5 bases from V and 3 bases from J, with 13 bases in between. CDR1 SGHTA and CDR2 FQGNSA come from the germline V gene.

The chain recombines TRBV24-1 with TRBJ2-1; weak D call: TRBD2 (5 bases). CDR3 length: 16 residues. Germline-derived CDR1 and CDR2 are KGHDR and SFDVKD. Trimming removed 3 bases from V and 0 bases from J, with 11 bases in between. For the CDR3, the DNA is TGTGCCACCAGTGATGCTAGCTTCCCCTCCTACAATGAGCAGTTCTTC. Protein: CATSDASFPSYNEQFF.

The V gene is TRBV5-1, the J gene TRBJ1-1; unclear D gene. V lost 0 bases to trimming and J lost 4 bases, with 10 bases between them. The germline V gene has CDR1 SGHRS and CDR2 YFSETQ. There are 14 residues in the CDR3. This CDR3 reads CASSLEMESTEAFF. CDR3 DNA: TGCGCCAGCAGCTTGGAAATGGAGAGCACTGAAGCTTTCTTT.